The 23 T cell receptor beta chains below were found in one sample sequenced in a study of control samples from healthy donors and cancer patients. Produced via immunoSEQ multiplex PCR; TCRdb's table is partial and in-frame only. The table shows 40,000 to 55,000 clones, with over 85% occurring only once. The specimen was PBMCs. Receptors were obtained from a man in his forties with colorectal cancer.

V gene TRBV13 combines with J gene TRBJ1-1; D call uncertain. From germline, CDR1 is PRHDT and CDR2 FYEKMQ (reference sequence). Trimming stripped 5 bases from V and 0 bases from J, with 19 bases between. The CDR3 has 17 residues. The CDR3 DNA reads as TGTGCCAGCAGCCTCCAAAGGGTATCTAGGGTGAACACTGAAGCTTTCTTT. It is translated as CASSLQRVSRVNTEAFF.

The CDR3 DNA is TGTGCCAGCAGCAAAGAGGGACCGAACCCGCAAGAGACCCAGTACTTC. Translated, it gives CASSKEGPNPQETQYF. This rearrangement joins TRBV21-1 to TRBJ2-5. TRBV21-1 is a pseudogene locus. CDR3 length: 16 amino acids.

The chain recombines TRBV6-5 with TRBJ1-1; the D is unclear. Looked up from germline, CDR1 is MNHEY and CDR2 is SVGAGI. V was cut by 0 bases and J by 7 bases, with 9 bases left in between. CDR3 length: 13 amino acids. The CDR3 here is CASSYSVANEAFF. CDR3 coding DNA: TGTGCCAGCAGTTACTCGGTCGCCAATGAAGCTTTCTTT.

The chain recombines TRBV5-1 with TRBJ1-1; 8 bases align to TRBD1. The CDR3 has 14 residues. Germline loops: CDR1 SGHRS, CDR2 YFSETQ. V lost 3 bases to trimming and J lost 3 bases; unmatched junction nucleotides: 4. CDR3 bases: TGCGCCAGCAGCTCGCAGGGGGCGGACACTGAAGCTTTCTTT. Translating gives CASSSQGADTEAFF.

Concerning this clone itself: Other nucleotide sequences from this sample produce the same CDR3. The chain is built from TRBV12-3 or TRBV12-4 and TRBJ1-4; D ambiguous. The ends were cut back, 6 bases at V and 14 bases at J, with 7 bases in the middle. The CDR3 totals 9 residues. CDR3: CASSPPLFF. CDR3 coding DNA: TGTGCCAGCAGCCCTCCCCTGTTTTTT.

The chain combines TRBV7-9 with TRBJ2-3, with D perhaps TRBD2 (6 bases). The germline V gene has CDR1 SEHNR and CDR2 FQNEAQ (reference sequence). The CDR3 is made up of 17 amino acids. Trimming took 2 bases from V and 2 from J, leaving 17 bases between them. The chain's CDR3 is CASSLNGGSGYTDTQYF. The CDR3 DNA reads TGTGCCAGCAGCTTAAATGGAGGCAGCGGGTACACAGATACGCAGTATTTT.

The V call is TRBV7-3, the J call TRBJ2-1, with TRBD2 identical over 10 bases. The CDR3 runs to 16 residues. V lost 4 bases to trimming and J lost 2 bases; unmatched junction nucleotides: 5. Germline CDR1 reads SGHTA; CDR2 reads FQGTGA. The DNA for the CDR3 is TGTGCCAGCAGCTCACTCGGGACTAGCGCCTACAATGAGCAGTTCTTC. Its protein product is CASSSLGTSAYNEQFF.

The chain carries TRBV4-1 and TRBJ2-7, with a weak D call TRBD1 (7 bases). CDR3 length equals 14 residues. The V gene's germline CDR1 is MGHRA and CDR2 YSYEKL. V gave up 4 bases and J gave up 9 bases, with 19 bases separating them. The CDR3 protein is CASSPNSQGRRQYF. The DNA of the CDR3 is TGCGCCAGCAGCCCCAATTCACAGGGGAGGCGGCAGTACTTC.

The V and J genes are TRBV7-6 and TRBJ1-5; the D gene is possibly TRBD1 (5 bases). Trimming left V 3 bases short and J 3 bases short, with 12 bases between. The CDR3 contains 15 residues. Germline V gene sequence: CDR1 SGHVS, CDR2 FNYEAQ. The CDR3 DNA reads TGTGCCAGCAGCTTGGGTCAGGGCTACAATCAGCCCCAGCATTTT. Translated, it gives CASSLGQGYNQPQHF. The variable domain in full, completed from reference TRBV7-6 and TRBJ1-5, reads GAGVSQSPRYKVTKRGQDVALRCDPISGHVSLYWYRQALGQGPEFLTYFNYEAQQDKSGLPNDRFSAERPEGSISTLTIQRTEQRDSAMYRCASSLGQGYNQPQHFGDGTRLSIL.

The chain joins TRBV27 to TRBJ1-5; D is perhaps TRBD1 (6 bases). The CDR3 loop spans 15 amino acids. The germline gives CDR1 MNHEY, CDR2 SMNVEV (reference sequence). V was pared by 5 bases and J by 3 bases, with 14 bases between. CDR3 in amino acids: CASSPTGQLNQPQHF. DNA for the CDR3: TGTGCCAGCAGTCCGACAGGACAGCTCAATCAGCCCCAGCATTTT.

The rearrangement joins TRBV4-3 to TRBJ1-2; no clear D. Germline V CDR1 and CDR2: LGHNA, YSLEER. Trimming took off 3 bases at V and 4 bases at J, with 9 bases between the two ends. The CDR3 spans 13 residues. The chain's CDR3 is CASSHSEFYGYTF. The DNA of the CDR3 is TGCGCCAGCAGCCATTCTGAATTCTATGGCTACACCTTC.

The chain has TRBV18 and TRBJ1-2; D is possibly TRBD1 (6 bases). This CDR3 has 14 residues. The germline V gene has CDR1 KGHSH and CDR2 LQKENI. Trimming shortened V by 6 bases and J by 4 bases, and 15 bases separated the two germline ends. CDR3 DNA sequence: TGTGCCAGCTCGCCTACAGGGTCCGGCTATGGCTACACCTTC. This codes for CASSPTGSGYGYTF.

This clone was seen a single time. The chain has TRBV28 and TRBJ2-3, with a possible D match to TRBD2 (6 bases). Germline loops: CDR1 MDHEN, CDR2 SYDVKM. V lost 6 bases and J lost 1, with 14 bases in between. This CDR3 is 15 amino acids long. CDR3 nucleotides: TGTGCCAGCAGCCCCTGGAGGGGCGGCACAGATACGCAGTATTTT. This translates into CASSPWRGGTDTQYF.

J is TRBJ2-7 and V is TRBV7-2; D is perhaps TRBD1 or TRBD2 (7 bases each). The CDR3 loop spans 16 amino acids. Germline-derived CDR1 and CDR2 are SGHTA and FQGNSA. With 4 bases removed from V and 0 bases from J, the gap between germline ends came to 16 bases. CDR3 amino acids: CASSSGGGMSSYEQYF. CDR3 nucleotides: TGTGCCAGCAGCTCAGGGGGGGGCATGAGCTCCTACGAGCAGTACTTC.

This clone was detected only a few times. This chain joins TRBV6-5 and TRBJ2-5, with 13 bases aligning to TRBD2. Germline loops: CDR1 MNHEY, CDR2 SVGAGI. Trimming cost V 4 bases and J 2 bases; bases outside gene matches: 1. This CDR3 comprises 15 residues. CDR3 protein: CASSSLAGGQETQYF. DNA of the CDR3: TGTGCCAGCAGTTCACTAGCGGGAGGGCAAGAGACCCAGTACTTC.

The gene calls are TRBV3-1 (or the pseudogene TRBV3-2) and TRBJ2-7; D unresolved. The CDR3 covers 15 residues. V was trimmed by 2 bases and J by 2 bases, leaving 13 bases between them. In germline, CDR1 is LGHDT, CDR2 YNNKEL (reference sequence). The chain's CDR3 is CASSQNDGPTYEQYF. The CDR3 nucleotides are TGTGCCAGCAGCCAAAATGACGGGCCTACCTACGAGCAGTACTTC.

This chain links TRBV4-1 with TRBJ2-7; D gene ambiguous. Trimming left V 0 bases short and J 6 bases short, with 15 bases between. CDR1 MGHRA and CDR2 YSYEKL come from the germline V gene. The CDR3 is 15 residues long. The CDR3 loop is CASSQDTTPFSEQYF. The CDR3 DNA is TGCGCCAGCAGCCAAGATACCACCCCTTTCTCCGAGCAGTACTTC.

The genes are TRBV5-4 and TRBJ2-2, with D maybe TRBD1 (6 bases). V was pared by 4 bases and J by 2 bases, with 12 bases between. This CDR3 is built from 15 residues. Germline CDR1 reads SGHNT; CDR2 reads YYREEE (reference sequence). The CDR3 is CASSPGTINTGELFF. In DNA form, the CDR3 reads TGTGCCAGCAGCCCCGGGACAATTAACACCGGGGAGCTGTTTTTT.

The chain's CDR3 is CASSVGVSNSYNEQFF. CDR3 sequence (DNA): TGTGCCAGCAGCGTAGGTGTCTCAAATTCCTACAATGAGCAGTTCTTC. The genes are TRBV9 and TRBJ2-1; D uncertain. The CDR3 has 16 amino acids. V lost 0 bases and J 1 base, leaving 11 bases between the germline ends. Germline V lookup: CDR1 SGDLS, CDR2 YYNGEE.

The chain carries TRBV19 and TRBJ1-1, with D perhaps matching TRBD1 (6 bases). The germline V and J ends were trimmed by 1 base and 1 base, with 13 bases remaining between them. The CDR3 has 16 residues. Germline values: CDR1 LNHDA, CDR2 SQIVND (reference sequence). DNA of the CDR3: TGTGCCAGTAGTATAGGGGGGGGACACAAGAACACTGAAGCTTTCTTT. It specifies CASSIGGGHKNTEAFF.

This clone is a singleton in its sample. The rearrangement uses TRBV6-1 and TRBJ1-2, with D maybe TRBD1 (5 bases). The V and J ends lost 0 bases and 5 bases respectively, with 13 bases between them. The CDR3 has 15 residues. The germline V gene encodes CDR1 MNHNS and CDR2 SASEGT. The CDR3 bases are TGTGCCAGCAGTGAAGCGGGTCAGGGTCATTATGGCTACACCTTC. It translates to CASSEAGQGHYGYTF.

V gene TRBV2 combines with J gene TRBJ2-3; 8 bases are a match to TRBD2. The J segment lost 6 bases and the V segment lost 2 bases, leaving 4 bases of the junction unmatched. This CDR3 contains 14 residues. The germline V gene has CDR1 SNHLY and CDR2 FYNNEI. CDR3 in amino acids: CASSESGGADTQYF. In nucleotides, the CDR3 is TGTGCCAGCAGTGAATCGGGGGGGGCGGATACGCAGTATTTT.

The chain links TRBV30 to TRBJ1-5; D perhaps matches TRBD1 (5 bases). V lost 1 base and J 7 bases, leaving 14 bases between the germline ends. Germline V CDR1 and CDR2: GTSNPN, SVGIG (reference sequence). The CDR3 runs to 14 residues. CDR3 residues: CAWSGWGGEQPQHF. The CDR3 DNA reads TGTGCCTGGAGTGGGTGGGGGGGGGAGCAGCCCCAGCATTTT.